This TCR beta chain derives from a study of blood T cell repertoires in COVID-19. In the authors' workflow: Amplification from reference gene primers served as the basis for estimated nucleated cell counts. Data came from immunoSEQ multiplex PCR; TCRdb stores just in-frame clones and leaves some out. The D gene and trimming were derived from the DNA, and the V and J assignments and clone size from that table. Among about 350,000 clones, over 85% were seen once, and the ten largest hold 3.5% to 4%. Trimming took 1 base from V and 3 from J; bases not matched to a gene: 9. The CDR3 covers 18 residues. CDR1 is SGHTA and CDR2 is FQGTGA in the germline V gene.

The origin of this receptor is an older woman with COVID-19, enrolled during active disease. Sequences were obtained from peripheral blood. The chain carries TRBV7-3 and TRBJ2-1; 10 positions agree with TRBD2. The CDR3 region is CASSLRAAGGRIYNEQFF. CDR3 nucleotides: TGTGCCAGCAGCTTAAGGGCAGCGGGGGGGCGGATCTACAATGAGCAGTTCTTC.